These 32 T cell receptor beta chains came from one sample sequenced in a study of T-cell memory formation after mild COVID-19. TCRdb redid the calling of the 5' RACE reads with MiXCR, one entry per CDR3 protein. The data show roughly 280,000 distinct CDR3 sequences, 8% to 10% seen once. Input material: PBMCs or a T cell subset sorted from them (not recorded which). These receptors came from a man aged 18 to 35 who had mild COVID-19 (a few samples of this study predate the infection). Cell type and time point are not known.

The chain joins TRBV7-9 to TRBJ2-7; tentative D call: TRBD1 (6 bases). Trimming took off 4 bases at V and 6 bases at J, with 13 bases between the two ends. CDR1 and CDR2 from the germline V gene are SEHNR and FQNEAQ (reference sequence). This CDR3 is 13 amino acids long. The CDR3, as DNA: TGTGCCAGCAGCTCAGGGGTAATCTCCGAGCAGTACTTC. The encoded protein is CASSSGVISEQYF.

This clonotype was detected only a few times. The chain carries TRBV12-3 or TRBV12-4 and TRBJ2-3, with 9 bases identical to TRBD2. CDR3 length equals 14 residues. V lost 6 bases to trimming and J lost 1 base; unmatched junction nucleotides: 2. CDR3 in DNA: TGTGCCAGCAGATCTAGCGGGGGCACAGATACGCAGTATTTT. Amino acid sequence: CASRSSGGTDTQYF.

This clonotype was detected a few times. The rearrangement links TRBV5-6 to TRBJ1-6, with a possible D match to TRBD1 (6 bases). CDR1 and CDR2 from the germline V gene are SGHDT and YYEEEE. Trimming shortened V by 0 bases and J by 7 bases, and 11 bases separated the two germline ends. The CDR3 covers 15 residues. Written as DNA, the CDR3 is TGTGCCAGCAGCTTGGCCTTACAGGGAAATTCACCCCTCCACTTT. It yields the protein CASSLALQGNSPLHF.

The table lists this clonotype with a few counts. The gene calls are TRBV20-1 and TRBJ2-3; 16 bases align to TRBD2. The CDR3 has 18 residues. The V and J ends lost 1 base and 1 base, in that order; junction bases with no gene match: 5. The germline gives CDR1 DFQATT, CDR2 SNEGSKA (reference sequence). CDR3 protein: CSARGSGTSGGGTDTQYF. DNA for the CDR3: TGCAGTGCTAGAGGGTCCGGGACTAGCGGGGGGGGCACAGATACGCAGTATTTT.

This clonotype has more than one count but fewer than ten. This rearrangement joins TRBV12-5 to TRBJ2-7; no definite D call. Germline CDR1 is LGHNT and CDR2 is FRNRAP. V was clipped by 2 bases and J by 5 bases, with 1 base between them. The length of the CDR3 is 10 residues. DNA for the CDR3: TGTGCTAGTGGTTTGCACGAGCAGTACTTC. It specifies CASGLHEQYF.

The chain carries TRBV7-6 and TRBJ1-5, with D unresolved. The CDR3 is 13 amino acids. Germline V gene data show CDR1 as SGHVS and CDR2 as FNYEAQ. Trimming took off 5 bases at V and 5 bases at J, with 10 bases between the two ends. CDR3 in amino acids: CASSRRGYQPQHF. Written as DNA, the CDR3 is TGTGCCAGCAGCCGTCGTGGATATCAGCCCCAGCATTTT.

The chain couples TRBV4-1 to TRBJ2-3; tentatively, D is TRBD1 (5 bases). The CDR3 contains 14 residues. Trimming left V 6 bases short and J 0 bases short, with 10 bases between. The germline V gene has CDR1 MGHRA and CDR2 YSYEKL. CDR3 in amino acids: CASRRQTSTDTQYF. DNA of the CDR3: TGCGCCAGCAGACGACAGACTAGCACAGATACGCAGTATTTT.

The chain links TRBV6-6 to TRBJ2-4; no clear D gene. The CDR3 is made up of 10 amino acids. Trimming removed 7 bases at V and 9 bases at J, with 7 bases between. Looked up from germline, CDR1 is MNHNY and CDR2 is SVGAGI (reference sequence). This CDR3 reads CASTGSIQYF. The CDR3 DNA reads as TGTGCCAGCACGGGCAGCATTCAGTACTTC.

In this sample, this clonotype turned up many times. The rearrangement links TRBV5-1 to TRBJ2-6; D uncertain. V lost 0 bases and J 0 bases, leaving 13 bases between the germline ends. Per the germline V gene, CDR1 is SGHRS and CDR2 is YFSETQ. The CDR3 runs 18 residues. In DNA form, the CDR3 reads TGCGCCAGCAGCTTGGGTCCAGTTATCAACTCTGGGGCCAACGTCCTGACTTTC. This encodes CASSLGPVINSGANVLTF.

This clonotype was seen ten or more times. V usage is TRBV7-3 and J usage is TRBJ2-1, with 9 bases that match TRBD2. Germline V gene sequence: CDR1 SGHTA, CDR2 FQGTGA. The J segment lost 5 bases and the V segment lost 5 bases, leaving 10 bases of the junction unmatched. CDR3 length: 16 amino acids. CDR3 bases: TGTGCCAGCAGCCCGAATAGCGGGGGACCAAACAATGAGCAGTTCTTC. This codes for CASSPNSGGPNNEQFF.

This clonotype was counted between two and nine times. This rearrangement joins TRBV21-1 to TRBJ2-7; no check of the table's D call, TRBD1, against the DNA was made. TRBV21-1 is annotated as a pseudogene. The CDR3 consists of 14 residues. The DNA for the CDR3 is TGTGCCAGCAACTATAGCAGGGGAACCTACGAGCAGTACGTC. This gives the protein CASNYSRGTYEQYV.

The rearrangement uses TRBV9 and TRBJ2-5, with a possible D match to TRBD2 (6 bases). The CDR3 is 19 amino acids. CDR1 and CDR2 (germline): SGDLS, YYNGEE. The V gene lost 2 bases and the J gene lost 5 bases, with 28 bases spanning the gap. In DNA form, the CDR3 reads TGTGCCAGCAGCGTGATGGCGGGAACCTTCGCGGCAAACTTGGAGACCCAGTACTTC. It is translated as CASSVMAGTFAANLETQYF.

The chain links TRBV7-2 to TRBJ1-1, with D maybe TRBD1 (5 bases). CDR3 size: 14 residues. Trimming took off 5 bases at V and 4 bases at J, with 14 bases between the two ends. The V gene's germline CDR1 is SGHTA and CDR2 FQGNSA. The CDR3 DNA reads TGTGCCAGCAGCCCAATCCAGGGTGGCACTGAAGCTTTCTTT. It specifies CASSPIQGGTEAFF.

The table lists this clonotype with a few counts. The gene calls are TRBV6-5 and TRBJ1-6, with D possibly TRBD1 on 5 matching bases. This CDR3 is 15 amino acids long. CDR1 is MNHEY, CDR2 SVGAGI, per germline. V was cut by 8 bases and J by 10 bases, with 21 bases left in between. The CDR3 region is CASGMDTTPASPLHF. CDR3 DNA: TGTGCCAGCGGGATGGACACAACACCCGCATCACCCCTCCACTTT.

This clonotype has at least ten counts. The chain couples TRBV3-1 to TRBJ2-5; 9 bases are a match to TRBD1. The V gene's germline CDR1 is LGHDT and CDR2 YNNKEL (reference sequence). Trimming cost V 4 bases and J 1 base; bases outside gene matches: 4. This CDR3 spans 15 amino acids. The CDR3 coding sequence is TGTGCCAGCAGCCTCGGACAGGGGCCCCAAGAGACCCAGTACTTC. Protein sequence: CASSLGQGPQETQYF.

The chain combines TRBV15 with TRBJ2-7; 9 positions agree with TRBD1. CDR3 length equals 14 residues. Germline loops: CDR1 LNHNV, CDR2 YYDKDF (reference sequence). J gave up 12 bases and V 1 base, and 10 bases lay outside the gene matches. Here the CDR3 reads CATSRGYETGGLYV. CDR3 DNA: TGTGCCACCAGCAGAGGATACGAGACAGGGGGTTTGTACGTC.

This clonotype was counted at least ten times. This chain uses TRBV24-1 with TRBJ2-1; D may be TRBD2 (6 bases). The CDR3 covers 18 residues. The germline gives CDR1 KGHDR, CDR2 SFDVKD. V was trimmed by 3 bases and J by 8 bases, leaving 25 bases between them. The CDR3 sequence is CATSDPTIQEGMVDEQFF. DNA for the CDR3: TGTGCCACCAGTGATCCTACCATCCAGGAGGGGATGGTTGATGAGCAGTTCTTC.

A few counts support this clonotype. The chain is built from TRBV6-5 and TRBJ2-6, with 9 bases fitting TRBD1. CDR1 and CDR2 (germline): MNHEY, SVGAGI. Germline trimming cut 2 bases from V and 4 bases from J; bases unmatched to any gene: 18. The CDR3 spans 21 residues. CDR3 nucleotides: TGTGCCAGCAGTTACGTATCCAAGACCTGGGACAGGGTACCCGGGGCCAACGTCCTGACTTTC. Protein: CASSYVSKTWDRVPGANVLTF.

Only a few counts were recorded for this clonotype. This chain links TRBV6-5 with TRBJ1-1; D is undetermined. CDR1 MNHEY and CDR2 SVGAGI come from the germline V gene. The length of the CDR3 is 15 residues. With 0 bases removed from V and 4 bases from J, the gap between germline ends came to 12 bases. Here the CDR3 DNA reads TGTGCCAGCAGTTACTCACGGCCTCCGGGCACTGAAGCTTTCTTT. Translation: CASSYSRPPGTEAFF.

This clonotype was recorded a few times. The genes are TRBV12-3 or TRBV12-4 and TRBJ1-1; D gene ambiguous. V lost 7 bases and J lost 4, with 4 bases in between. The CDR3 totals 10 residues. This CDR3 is CASTSTEAFF. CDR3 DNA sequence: TGTGCCAGCACCTCCACTGAAGCTTTCTTT.

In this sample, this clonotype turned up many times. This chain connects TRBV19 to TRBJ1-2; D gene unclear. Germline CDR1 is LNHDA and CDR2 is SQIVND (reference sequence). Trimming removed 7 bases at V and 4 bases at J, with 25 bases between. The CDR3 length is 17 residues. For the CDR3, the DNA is TGTGCCAGTATGACTCTTTCCGGTGTTTTCAACTCCTATGGCTACACCTTC. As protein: CASMTLSGVFNSYGYTF.

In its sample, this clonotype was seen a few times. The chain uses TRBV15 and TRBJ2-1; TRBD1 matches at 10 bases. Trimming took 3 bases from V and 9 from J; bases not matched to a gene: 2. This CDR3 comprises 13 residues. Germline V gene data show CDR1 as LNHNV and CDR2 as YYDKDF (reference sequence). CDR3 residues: CATSSRDRGEQFF. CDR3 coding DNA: TGTGCCACCAGCAGCCGGGACAGGGGTGAGCAGTTCTTC.

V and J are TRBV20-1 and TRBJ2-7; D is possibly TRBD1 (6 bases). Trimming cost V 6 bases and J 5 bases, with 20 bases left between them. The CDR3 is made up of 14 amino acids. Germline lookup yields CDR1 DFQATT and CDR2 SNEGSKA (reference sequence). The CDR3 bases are TGCAGTGCGCCTGCTGGGGGCTGGGGTAACGAGCAGTACTTC. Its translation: CSAPAGGWGNEQYF.

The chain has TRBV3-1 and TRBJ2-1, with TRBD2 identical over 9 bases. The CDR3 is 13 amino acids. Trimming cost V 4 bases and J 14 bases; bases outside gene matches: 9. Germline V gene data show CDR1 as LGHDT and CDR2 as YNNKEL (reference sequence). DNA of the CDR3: TGTGCCAGCAGCCCTCTAGGGCGGGGGGGAGAGTTCTTC. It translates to CASSPLGRGGEFF.

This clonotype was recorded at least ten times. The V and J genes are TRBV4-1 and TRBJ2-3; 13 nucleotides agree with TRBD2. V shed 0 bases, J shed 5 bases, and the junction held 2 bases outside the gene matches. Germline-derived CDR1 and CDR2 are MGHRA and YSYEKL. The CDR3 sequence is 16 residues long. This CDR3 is CASSQELAGGQDTQYF. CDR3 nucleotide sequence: TGCGCCAGCAGCCAAGAACTAGCGGGGGGGCAAGATACGCAGTATTTT.

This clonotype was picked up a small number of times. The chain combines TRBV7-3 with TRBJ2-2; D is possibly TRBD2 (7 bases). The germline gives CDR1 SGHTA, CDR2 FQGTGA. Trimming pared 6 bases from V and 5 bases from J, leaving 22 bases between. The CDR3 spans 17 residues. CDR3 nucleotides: TGTGCCAGCAGATTACAGCTGGCAGGGGAGGGGACCGGGGAGCTGTTTTTT. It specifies CASRLQLAGEGTGELFF. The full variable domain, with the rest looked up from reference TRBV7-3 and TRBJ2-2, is GAGVSQTPSNKVTEKGKYVELRCDPISGHTALYWYRQSLGQGPEFLIYFQGTGAADDSGLPNDRFFAVRPEGSVSTLKIQRTERGDSAVYLCASRLQLAGEGTGELFFGEGSRLTVL.

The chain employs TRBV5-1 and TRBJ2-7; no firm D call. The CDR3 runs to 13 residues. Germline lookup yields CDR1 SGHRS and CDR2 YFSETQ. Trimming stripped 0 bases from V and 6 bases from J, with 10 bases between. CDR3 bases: TGCGCCAGCAGCTTGGATGATAGTGGCGAGCAGTACTTC. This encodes CASSLDDSGEQYF.

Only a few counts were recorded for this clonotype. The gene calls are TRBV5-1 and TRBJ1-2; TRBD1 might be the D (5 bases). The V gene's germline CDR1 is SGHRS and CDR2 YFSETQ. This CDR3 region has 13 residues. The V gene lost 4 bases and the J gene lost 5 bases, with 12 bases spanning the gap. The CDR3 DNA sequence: TGCGCCAGCAGCCCCGGGACGACTTATGGCTACACCTTC. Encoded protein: CASSPGTTYGYTF.

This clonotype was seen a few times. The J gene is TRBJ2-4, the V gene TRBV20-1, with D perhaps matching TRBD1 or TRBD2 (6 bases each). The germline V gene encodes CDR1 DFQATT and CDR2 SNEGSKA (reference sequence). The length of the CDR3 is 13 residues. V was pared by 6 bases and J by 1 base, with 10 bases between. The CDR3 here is CSARGGAKNIQYF. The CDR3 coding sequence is TGCAGTGCCCGAGGGGGGGCCAAAAACATTCAGTACTTC.

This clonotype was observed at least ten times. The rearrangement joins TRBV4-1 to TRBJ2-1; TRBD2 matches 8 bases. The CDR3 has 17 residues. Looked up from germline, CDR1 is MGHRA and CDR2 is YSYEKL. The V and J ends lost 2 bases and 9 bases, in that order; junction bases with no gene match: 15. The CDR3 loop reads CASSQNRGGVPYGEQFF. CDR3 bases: TGCGCCAGCAGCCAAAATCGGGGGGGTGTCCCTTACGGTGAGCAGTTCTTC.

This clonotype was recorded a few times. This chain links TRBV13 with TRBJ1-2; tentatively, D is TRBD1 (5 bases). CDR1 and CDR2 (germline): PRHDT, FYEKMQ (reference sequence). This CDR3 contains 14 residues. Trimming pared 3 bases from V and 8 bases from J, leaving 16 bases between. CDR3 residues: CASSLRGQGLGYTF. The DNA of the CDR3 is TGTGCCAGCAGCTTGAGGGGCCAGGGCCTAGGCTACACCTTC.

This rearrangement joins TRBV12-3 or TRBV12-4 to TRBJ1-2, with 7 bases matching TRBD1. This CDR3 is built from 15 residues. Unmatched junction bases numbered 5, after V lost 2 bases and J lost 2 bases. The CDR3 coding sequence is TGTGCCAGCAGTTTACCCGACAGGGCAAACTATGGCTACACCTTC. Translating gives CASSLPDRANYGYTF.